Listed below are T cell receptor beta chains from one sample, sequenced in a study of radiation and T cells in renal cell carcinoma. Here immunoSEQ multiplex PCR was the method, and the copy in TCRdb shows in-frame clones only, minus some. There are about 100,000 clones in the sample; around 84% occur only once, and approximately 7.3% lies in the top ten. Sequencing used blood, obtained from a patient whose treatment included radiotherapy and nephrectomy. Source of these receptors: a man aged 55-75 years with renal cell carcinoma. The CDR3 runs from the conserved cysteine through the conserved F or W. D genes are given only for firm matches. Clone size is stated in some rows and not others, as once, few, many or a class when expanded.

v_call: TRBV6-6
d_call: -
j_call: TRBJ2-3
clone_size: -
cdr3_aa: CASSLDRRSLDTQYF
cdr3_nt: TGTGCCAGCAGCCTAGACCGGCGCTCCTTAGATACGCAGTATTTT

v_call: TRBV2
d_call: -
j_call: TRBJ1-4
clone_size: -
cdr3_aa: CASSLRQGSSEKLFF
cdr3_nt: TGTGCCAGCAGTTTACGGCAGGGGTCCAGTGAAAAACTGTTTTTT

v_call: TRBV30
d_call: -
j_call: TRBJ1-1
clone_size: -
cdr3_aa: CAWGGNTEAFF
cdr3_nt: TGTGCCTGGGGGGGGAACACTGAAGCTTTCTTT

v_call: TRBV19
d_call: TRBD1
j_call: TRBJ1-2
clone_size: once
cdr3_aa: CASSMPQGGYGYTF
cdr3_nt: TGTGCCAGTAGTATGCCCCAGGGGGGGTATGGCTACACCTTC

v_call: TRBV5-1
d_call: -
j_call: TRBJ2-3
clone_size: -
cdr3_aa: CASSLRDPTLDTQYF
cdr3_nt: TGCGCCAGCAGCTTGCGGGACCCGACATTGGATACGCAGTATTTT

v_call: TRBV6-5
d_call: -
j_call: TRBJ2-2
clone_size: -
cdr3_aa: CASTRRGDGGELFF
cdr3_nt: TGTGCCAGCACCCGCCGCGGGGACGGCGGGGAGCTGTTTTTT

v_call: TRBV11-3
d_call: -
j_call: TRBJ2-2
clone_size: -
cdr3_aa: CASSSGTGELFF
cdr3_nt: TGTGCCAGCAGCTCCGGGACAGGGGAGCTGTTTTTT

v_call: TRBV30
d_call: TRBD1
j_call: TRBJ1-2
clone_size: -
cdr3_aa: CAWSGTGIGYTF
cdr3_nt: TGTGCCTGGAGTGGGACAGGGATTGGCTACACCTTC

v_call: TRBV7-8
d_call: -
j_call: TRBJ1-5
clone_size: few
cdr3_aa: CASSLRQSGQPQHF
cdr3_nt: TGTGCCAGCAGCTTGAGACAATCCGGCCAGCCCCAGCATTTT

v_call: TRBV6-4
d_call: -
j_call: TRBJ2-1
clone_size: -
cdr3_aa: CASSAFQWDNEQFF
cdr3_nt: TGTGCCAGCAGTGCCTTCCAATGGGACAATGAGCAGTTCTTC

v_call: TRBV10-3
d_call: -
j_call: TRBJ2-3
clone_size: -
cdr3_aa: CAISPGLKLDTDTQYF
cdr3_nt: TGTGCCATCAGTCCAGGACTAAAGTTGGACACAGATACGCAGTATTTT

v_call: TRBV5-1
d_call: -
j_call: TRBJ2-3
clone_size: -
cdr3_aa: CASSWAPRSTDTQYF
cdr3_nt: TGCGCCAGCAGCTGGGCCCCTAGGAGCACAGATACGCAGTATTTT

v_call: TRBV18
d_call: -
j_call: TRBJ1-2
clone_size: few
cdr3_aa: CASSPPNTNYGYTF
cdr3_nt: TGTGCCAGCTCACCACCGAACACTAACTATGGCTACACCTTC

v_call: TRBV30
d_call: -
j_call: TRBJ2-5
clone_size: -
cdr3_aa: CAWSIFQETQYF
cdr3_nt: TGTGCCTGGAGTATATTCCAAGAGACCCAGTACTTC

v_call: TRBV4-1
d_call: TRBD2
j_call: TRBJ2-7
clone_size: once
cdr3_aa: CASSQPTSGSAYEQYF
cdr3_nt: TGCGCCAGCAGCCAGCCTACTAGCGGGAGTGCCTACGAGCAGTACTTC

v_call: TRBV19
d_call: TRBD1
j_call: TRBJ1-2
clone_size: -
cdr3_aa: CASSLTGFGYTF
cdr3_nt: TGTGCCAGTAGCCTGACAGGGTTTGGCTACACCTTC

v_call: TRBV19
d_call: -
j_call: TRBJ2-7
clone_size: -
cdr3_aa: CASSIAGTLYEQYF
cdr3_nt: TGTGCCAGTAGTATTGCCGGGACACTCTACGAGCAGTACTTC

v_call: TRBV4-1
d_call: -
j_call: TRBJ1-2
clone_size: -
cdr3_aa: CASSQDTGYGYTF
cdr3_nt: TGCGCCAGCAGCCAAGATACGGGCTATGGCTACACCTTC

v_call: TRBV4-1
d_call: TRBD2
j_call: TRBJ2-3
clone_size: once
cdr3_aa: CASSQFPGLAGDTQYF
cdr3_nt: TGCGCCAGCAGCCAGTTTCCGGGACTAGCCGGAGATACGCAGTATTTT

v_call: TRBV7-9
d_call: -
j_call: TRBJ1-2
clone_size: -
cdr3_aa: CASSLGSYGYTF
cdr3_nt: TGTGCCAGCAGCTTAGGGTCCTATGGCTACACCTTC

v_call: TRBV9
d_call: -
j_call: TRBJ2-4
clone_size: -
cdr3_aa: CASSVGNRVNIQYF
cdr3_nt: TGTGCCAGCAGCGTAGGAAACAGGGTAAACATTCAGTACTTC

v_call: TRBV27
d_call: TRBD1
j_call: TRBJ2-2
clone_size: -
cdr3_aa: CASSRDRGTGELFF
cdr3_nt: TGTGCCAGCAGCCGGGACAGGGGGACCGGGGAGCTGTTTTTT

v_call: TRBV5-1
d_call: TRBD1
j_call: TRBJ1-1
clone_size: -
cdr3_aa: CASSYSGGGTEAFF
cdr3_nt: TGCGCCAGCAGTTATTCAGGGGGCGGGACTGAAGCTTTCTTT

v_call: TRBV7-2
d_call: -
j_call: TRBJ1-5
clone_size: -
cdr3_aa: CASSLGSGGNQPQHF
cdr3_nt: TGTGCCAGCAGCTTAGGGTCAGGGGGCAATCAGCCCCAGCATTTT

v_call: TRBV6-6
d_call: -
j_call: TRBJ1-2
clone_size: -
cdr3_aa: CASRRTGDPANYGYTF
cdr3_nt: TGTGCCAGCAGACGCACAGGAGATCCAGCTAACTATGGCTACACCTTC

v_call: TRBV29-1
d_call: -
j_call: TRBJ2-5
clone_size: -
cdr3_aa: CSVAGGIWAEQYF
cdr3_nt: TGCAGCGTTGCGGGCGGGATATGGGCAGAGCAGTACTTC

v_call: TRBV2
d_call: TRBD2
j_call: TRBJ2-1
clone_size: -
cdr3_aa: CASRRTSGSSYNEQFF
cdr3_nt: TGTGCCAGCAGGAGGACTAGCGGGAGCTCCTACAATGAGCAGTTCTTC

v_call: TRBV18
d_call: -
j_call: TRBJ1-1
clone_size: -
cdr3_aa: CASSPTSSGNTEAFF
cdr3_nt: TGTGCCAGCTCACCAACTTCGTCCGGGAACACTGAAGCTTTCTTT

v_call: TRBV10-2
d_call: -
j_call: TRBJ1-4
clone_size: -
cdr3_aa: CASSENRAFGTNEKLFF
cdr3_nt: TGCGCCAGCAGTGAGAACAGGGCGTTCGGAACTAATGAAAAACTGTTTTTT

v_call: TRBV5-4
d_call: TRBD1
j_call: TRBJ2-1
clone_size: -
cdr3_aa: CASSPPGQVLTRQFF
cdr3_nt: TGTGCCAGCAGCCCACCGGGACAGGTCTTAACTAGGCAGTTCTTC

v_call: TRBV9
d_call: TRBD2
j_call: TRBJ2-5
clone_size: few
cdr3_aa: CASSVSSGSGLKTQYF
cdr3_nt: TGTGCCAGCAGCGTTAGTAGCGGGAGTGGTCTAAAGACCCAGTACTTC